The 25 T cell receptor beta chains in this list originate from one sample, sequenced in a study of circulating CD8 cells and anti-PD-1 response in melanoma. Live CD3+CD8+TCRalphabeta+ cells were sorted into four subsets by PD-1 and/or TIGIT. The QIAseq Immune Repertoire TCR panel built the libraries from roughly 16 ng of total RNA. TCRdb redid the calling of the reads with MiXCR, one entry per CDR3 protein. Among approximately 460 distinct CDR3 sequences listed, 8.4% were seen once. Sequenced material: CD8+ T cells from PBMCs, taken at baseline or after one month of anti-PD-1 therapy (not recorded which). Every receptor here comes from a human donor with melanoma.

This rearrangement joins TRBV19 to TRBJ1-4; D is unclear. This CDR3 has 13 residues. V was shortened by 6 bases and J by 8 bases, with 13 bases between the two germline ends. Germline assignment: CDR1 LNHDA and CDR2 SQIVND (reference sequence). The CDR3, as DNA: TGTGCCAGTAGACGGGGAATGCGAGAAAAACTGTTTTTT. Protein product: CASRRGMREKLFF.

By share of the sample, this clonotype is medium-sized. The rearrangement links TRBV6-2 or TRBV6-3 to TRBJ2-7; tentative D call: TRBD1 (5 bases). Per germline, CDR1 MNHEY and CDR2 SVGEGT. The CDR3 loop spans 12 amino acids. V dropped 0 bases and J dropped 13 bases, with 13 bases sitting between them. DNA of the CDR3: TGTGCCAGCAGTTACTCCGCAGGACACCTCTACTTC. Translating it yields CASSYSAGHLYF.

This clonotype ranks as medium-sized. The DNA for the CDR3 is TGTGCCAGCAGCGGGGACAGGTCCTATGGCTACACCTTC. Residues: CASSGDRSYGYTF. This chain uses TRBV27 with TRBJ1-2, with 8 bases matching TRBD1. In germline, CDR1 is MNHEY, CDR2 SMNVEV (reference sequence). The V and J ends lost 6 bases and 4 bases, in that order; junction bases with no gene match: 4. The CDR3 runs to 13 residues.

CDR3 amino acids: CASSQVGVWNSPLHF. Here the CDR3 DNA reads TGTGCCAGCAGCCAAGTTGGGGTTTGGAATTCACCCCTCCACTTT. This rearrangement joins TRBV5-4 to TRBJ1-6; no clear D gene. Germline V gene sequence: CDR1 SGHNT, CDR2 YYREEE (reference sequence). With 4 bases removed from V and 7 bases from J, the gap between germline ends came to 15 bases. The CDR3 is 15 amino acids.

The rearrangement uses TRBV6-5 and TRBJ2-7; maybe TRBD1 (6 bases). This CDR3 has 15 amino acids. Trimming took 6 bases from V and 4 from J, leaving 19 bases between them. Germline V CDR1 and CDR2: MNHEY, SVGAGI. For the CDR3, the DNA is TGTGCCAGCAGCCCCACTCCGGGACACCTATACGAGCAGTACTTC. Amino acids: CASSPTPGHLYEQYF.

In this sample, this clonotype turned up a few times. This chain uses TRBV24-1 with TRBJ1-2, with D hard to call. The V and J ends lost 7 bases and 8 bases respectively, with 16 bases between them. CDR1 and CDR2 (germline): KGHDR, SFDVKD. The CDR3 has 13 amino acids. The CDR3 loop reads CATSHAEGGGYTF. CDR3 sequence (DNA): TGTGCCACCAGCCACGCAGAAGGTGGGGGCTACACCTTC.

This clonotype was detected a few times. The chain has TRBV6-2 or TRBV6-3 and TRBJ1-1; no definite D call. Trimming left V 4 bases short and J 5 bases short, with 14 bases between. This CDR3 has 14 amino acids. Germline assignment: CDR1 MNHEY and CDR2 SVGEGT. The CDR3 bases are TGTGCCAGCAGTTTAGATCCTCTGCAGACTGAAGCTTTCTTT. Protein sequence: CASSLDPLQTEAFF.

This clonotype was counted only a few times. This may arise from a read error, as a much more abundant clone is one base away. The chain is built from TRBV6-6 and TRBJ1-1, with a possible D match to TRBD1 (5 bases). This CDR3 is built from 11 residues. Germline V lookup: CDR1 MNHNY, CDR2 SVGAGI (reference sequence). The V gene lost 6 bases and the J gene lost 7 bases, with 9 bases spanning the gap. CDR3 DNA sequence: TGTGCCAGCAGCCAGGGATATGAAGCTTTCTTT. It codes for CASSQGYEAFF.

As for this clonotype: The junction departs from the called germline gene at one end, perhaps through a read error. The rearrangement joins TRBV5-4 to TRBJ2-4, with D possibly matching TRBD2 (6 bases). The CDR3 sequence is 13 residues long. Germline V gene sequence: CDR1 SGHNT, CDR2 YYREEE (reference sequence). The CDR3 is CASSRETKSIQYF. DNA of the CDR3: TGTGCCAGCAGCCGGGAGACGAAAAGCATTCAGTACTTC.

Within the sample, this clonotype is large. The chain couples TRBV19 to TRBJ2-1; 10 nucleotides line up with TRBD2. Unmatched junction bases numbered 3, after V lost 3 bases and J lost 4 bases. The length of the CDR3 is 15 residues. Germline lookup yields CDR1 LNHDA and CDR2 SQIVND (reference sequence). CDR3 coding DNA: TGTGCCAGTAGTATCACTAGCGGGGAGTACAATGAGCAGTTCTTC. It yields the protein CASSITSGEYNEQFF.

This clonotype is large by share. The CDR3 DNA reads TGTGCCAGCAGTGAGCGGGGGGCCCTGGTGCACGAGCAGTACTTC. As protein: CASSERGALVHEQYF. The gene calls are TRBV2 and TRBJ2-7, with 8 bases matching TRBD2. Germline CDR1 and CDR2: SNHLY and FYNNEI. This CDR3 contains 15 residues. With V trimmed by 3 bases and J by 5 bases, 9 bases remained unmatched. The variable domain in full, with the rest retrieved from reference TRBV2 and TRBJ2-7, is EPEVTQTPSHQVTQMGQEVILRCVPISNHLYFYWYRQILGQKVEFLVSFYNNEISEKSEIFDDQFSVERPDGSNFTLKIRSTKLEDSAMYFCASSERGALVHEQYFGPGTRLTVT.

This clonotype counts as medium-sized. CDR3 sequence: CASSEGLAAAYEQYF. Here the CDR3 DNA reads TGTGCCAGCAGTGAAGGGCTAGCGGCCGCCTACGAGCAGTACTTC. The J gene is TRBJ2-7, the V gene TRBV6-1, with 7 bases that match TRBD2. Trimming cost V 1 base and J 2 bases; bases outside gene matches: 5. The germline gives CDR1 MNHNS, CDR2 SASEGT. The CDR3 covers 15 residues.

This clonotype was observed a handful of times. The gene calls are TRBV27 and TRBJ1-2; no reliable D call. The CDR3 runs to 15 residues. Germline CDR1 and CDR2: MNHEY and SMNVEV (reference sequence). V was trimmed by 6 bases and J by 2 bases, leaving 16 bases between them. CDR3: CASSETASVNYGYTF. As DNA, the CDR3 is TGTGCCAGCAGCGAGACTGCTTCGGTAAACTATGGCTACACCTTC.

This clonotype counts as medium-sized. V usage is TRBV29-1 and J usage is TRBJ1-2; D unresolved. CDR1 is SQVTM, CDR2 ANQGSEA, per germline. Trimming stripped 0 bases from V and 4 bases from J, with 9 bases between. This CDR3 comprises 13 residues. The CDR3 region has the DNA TGCAGCGTTGAAGATCGGCAGATCTATGGCTACACCTTC. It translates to CSVEDRQIYGYTF.

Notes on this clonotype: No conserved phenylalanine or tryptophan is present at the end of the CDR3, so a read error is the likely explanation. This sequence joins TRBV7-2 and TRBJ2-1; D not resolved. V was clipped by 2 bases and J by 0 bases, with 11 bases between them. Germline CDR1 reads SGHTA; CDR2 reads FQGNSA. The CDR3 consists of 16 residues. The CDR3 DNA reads TGTGCCAGCAGCTTAATGGTGGGGAACTCCTACAATGAGCAGTTCTCC. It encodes CASSLMVGNSYNEQFS.

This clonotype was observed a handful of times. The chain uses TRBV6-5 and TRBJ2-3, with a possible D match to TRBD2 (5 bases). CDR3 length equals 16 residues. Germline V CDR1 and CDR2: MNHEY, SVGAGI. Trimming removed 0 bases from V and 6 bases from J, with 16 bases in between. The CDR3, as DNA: TGTGCCAGCAGTTACTCCCTGGTCCCTTCGGGGGATACGCAGTATTTT. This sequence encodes CASSYSLVPSGDTQYF.

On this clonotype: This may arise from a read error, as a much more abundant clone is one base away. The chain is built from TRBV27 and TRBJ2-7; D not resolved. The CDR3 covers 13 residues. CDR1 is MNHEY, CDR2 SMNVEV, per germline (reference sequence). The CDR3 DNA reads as TGTGCCAGCAGTTTAGAACAGAACTACGAGCGGTACTTC. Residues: CASSLEQNYERYF.

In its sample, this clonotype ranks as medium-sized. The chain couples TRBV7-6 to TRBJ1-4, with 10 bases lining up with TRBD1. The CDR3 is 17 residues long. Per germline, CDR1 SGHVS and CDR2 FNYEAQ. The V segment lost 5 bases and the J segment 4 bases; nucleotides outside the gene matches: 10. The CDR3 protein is CASSTKTGGAFNEKLFF. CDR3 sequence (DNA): TGTGCCAGCAGCACAAAGACAGGGGGCGCCTTTAATGAAAAACTGTTTTTT.

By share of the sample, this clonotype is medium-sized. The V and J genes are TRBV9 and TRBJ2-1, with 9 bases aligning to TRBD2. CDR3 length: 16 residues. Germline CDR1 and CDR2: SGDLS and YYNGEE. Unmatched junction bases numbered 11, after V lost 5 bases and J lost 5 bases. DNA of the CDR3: TGTGCCAGCAGTTCAAGGACTAGCGCCACCCACAATGAGCAGTTCTTC. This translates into CASSSRTSATHNEQFF.

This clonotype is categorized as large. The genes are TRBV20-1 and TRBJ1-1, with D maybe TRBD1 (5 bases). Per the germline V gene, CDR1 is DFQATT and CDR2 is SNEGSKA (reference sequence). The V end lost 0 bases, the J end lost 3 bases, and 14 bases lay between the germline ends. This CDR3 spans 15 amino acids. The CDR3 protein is CSARDFKGTDTEAFF. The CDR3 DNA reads TGCAGTGCTAGAGATTTTAAGGGGACGGACACTGAAGCTTTCTTT.

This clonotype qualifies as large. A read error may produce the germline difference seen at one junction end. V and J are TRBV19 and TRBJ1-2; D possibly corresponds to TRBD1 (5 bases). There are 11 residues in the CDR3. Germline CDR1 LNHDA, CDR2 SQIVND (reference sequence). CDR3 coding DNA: TGTGCCAGCAGTAGGGGCTATGGCTACACCTTC. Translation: CASSRGYGYTF.

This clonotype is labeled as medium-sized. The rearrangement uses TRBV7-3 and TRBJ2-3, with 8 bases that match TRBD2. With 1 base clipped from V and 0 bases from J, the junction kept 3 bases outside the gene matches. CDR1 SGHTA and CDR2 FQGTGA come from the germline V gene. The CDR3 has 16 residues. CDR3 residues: CASSLRERGSTDTQYF. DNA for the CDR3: TGTGCCAGCAGCTTAAGAGAGCGGGGGAGCACAGATACGCAGTATTTT.

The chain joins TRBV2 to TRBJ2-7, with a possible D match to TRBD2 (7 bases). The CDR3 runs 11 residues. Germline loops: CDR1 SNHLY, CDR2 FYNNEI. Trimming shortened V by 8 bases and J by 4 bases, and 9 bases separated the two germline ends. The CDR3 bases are TGTGCCAGCGGGAGGGGGTACGAGCAGTACTTC. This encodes CASGRGYEQYF.

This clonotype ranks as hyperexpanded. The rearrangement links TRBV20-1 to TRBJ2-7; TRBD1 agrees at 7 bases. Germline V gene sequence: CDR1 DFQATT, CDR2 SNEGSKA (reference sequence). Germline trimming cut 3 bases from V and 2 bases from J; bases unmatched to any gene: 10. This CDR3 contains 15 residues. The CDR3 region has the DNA TGCAGTGCTAGCTCGACGGACAGGCCTACCTACGAGCAGTACTTC. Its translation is CSASSTDRPTYEQYF.

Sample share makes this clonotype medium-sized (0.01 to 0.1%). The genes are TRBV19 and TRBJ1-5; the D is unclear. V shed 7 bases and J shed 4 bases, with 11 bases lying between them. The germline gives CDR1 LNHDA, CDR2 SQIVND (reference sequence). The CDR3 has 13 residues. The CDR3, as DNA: TGTGCCAGTAACGGAGGTATTAATCAGCCCCAGCATTTT. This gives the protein CASNGGINQPQHF.